This record looks at one T cell receptor (beta chain) sequence and its context. The data were obtained in a study of blood T cell repertoires in COVID-19. Study background: Italy, Spain and the United States were the sources of the convalescent and acute COVID-19 samples.

As originally analysed: It was from reference gene primer amplification that nucleated cell counts were estimated. Method: immunoSEQ multiplex PCR; TCRdb's copy keeps in-frame clones and lacks some. V, J and clone size were drawn from that table, and D and trimming were deduced from the DNA. The sample shows approximately 210,000 clones, under 85% of them seen only once. The V end was cut by 2 bases, the J end by 8 bases, with 9 bases between. CDR3 length: 13 amino acids. This receptor was taken from an elderly woman with COVID-19, enrolled during active disease. The chain employs TRBV12-3 or TRBV12-4 and TRBJ1-4; D unresolved. The sample consisted of peripheral blood. The DNA of the CDR3 is TGTGCCAGCAGTTTAATGACGGGGGAAAAACTGTTTTTT. This translates into CASSLMTGEKLFF.